The next 4 T cell receptor beta chains were all read from a single sample in a study of cytomegalovirus exposure and HLA in healthy donors. Sequencing used immunoSEQ multiplex PCR; TCRdb keeps in-frame clones, though not all of them. Seen here are more than 200,000 clones, approximately 84% observed once, and the top ten hold about 12%. The sample was PBMCs. These receptors all stem from a young man in good health and CMV-seropositive.

The rearrangement links TRBV7-2 to TRBJ2-7, with D possibly TRBD2 on 5 matching bases. This CDR3 has 14 amino acids. V lost 3 bases to trimming and J lost 4 bases, with 13 bases between them. Germline CDR1 reads SGHTA; CDR2 reads FQGNSA. In DNA, the CDR3 is TGTGCCAGCAGCTTCCAACGGGGTGGGTACGAGCAGTACTTC. This codes for CASSFQRGGYEQYF.

The V and J genes are TRBV6-1 and TRBJ2-5, with TRBD2 matching 8 bases. The CDR3 loop spans 15 amino acids. Germline loops: CDR1 MNHNS, CDR2 SASEGT. Trimming removed 4 bases from V and 2 bases from J; junction bases left unmatched: 6. Here the CDR3 reads CASSVSSGAQETQYF. The CDR3, as DNA: TGTGCCAGCAGTGTGAGTAGCGGGGCTCAAGAGACCCAGTACTTC.

The CDR3 bases are TGTGCCAGCAGCCGAACCAACAGGGTTTTGGGTAGCGAGCAGTACTTC. Translating it yields CASSRTNRVLGSEQYF. The chain joins TRBV5-4 to TRBJ2-7, with a tentative D call TRBD1 (6 bases). The CDR3 extends over 16 amino acids. Trimming removed 4 bases from V and 6 bases from J, with 23 bases in between. Looked up from germline, CDR1 is SGHNT and CDR2 is YYREEE (reference sequence).

The chain joins TRBV19 to TRBJ2-7, with D perhaps TRBD1 (6 bases). Trimming cost V 5 bases and J 3 bases, with 14 bases left between them. The CDR3 covers 14 residues. Per the germline V gene, CDR1 is LNHDA and CDR2 is SQIVND (reference sequence). This CDR3 is CASSPTGIGYEQYF. CDR3 in DNA: TGTGCCAGTAGTCCAACAGGGATTGGCTACGAGCAGTACTTC.